This T cell receptor beta chain stems from a study of T cell changes during pregnancy in multiple sclerosis (dated by TCRdb to about 2019). Notes on the research overall: In women with multiple sclerosis, the researchers looked at how the T cell repertoire shifted as pregnancy progressed.

The CDR3, from cysteine to phenylalanine, totals 15 residues. Just CDR3 DNA is preserved here, 45 bases in frame from base 1. As encoded in the germline V gene, CDR1 is MNHNS while CDR2 is SASEGT. Relative to germline, V is 3 bases shorter and J is 5 bases shorter, with 16 bases between their ends. Libraries were made using the immunoSEQ multiplex PCR assay. TCRdb stores this immuneACCESS table with in-frame sequences only. Part of the clones is absent; in the studies checked, under half of the shortfall reflects unresolved V genes, and no reason is known for the rest. Recorded for this sample are about 51,000 clones; around 94% of them occurred a single time. Jointly, the top ten make up about 0.5% of the sample. In the case of this clone: Its antigen is not yet known. The record has no base qualities; no much larger clone is one base away.

The clonotype originates from a female donor with multiple sclerosis, enrolled in a pregnancy study. The chain employs TRBV6-1 and TRBJ1-1; a tentative D match to TRBD1 spans 5 bases. The material sequenced was CD4+ T cells from peripheral blood mononuclear cells, taken in the second trimester of pregnancy. This receptor carries the CDR3 CASSDEGGVGTEAFF. The nucleotide sequence reads as follows: TGTGCCAGCAGTGATGAGGGAGGGGTAGGAACTGAAGCTTTCTTT.